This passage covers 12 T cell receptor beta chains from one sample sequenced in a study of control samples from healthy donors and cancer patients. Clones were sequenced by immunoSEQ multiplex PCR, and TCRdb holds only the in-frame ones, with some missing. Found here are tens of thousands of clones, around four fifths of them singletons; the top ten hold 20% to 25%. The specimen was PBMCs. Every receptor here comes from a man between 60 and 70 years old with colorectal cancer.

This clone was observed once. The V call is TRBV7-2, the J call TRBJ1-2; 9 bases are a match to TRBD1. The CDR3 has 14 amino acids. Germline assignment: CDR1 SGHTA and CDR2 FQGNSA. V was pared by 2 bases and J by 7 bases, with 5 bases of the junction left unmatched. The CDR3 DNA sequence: TGTGCCAGCAGCTTATATACAGGGGGCTCTGGCTACACCTTC. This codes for CASSLYTGGSGYTF.

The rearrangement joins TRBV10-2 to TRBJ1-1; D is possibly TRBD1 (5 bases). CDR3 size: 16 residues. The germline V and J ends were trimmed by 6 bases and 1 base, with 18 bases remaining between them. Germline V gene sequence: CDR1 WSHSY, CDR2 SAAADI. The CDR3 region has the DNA TGCGCCAGCAGCCGGGGAGGTTCAAGGGGGAACACTGAAGCTTTCTTT. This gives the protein CASSRGGSRGNTEAFF.

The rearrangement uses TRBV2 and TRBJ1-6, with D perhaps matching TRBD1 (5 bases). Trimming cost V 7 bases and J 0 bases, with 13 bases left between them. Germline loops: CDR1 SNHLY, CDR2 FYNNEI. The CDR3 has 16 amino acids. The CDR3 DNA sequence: TGTGCCAGCAACCCCCCAGGGAGCTCCTATAATTCACCCCTCCACTTT. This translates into CASNPPGSSYNSPLHF.

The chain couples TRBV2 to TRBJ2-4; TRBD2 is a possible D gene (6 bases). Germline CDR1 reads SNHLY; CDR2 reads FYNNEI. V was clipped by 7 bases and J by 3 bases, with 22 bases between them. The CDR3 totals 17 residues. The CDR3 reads CASKLEGLRDGKNIQYF. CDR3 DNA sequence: TGTGCCAGCAAACTAGAGGGACTTCGAGATGGCAAAAACATTCAGTACTTC. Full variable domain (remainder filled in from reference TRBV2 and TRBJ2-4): EPEVTQTPSHQVTQMGQEVILRCVPISNHLYFYWYRQILGQKVEFLVSFYNNEISEKSEIFDDQFSVERPDGSNFTLKIRSTKLEDSAMYFCASKLEGLRDGKNIQYFGAGTRLSVL.

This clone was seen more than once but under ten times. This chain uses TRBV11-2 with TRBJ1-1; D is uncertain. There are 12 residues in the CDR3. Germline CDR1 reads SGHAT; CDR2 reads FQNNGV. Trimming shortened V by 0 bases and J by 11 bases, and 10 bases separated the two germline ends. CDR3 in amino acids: CASSLERGLAFF. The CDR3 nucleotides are TGTGCCAGCAGCTTAGAACGGGGTTTGGCTTTCTTT.

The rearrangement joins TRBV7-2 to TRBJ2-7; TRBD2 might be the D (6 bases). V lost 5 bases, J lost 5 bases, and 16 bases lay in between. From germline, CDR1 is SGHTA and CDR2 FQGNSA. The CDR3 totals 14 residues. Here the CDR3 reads CASSPGGSRNEQYV. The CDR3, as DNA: TGTGCCAGCAGCCCCGGGGGTAGCCGGAACGAGCAGTACGTC.

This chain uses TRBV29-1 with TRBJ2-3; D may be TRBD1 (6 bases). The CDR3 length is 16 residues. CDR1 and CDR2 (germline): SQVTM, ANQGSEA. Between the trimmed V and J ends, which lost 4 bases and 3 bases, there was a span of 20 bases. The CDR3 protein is CSVGLGSQRGTDTQYF. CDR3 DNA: TGCAGCGTTGGGTTGGGCAGTCAAAGGGGGACAGATACGCAGTATTTT.

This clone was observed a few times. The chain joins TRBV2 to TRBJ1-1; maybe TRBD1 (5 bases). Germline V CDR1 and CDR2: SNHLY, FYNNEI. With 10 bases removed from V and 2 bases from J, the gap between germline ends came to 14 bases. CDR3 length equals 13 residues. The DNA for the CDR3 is TGTGCCATTAAGACAGACGCCAACACTGAAGCTTTCTTT. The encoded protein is CAIKTDANTEAFF.

CDR3 in amino acids: CASSPSGLGEQYV. The CDR3 DNA reads as TGTGCCAGCAGCCCGTCAGGATTAGGAGAGCAGTACGTC. V is TRBV7-9 and J is TRBJ2-7; no firm D call. Looked up from germline, CDR1 is SEHNR and CDR2 is FQNEAQ (reference sequence). V was trimmed by 5 bases and J by 7 bases, leaving 15 bases between them. The CDR3 is 13 amino acids.

Written as DNA, the CDR3 is TGTGCCGGATCCGGGACGGAGAATGAAAAACTGTTTTTT. It codes for CAGSGTENEKLFF. This chain links TRBV30 with TRBJ1-4, with D perhaps TRBD1 (5 bases). Germline V CDR1 and CDR2: GTSNPN, SVGIG (reference sequence). Deletions cut 8 bases from V and 5 bases from J, with 15 bases between. The length of the CDR3 is 13 residues.

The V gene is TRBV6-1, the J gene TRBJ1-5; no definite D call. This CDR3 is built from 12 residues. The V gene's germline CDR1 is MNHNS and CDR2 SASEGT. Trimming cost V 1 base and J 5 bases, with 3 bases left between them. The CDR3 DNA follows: TGTGCCAGCAGTGAAGTCCATCAGCCCCAGCATTTT. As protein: CASSEVHQPQHF.

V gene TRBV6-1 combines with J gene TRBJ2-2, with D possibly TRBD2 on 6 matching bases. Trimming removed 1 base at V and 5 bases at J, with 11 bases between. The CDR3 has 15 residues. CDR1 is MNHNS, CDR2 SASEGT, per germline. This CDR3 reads CASSEGRRGTGELFF. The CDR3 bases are TGTGCCAGCAGTGAAGGGCGGAGGGGTACCGGGGAGCTGTTTTTT.